This is a list of T cell receptor beta chains from one sample in a study of T cell repertoires in cytomegalovirus infection. TCRdb recomputed calls from the reads with MiXCR, one row per CDR3 protein. Of 150,000 to 200,000 distinct CDR3 sequences detected, 28% appear once; the ten largest clones hold approximately 30%. Material for sequencing was PBMCs. The receptors were gathered from a human donor in good health (CMV status not recorded). Some clones in this sample may be carry-over from other donors' samples. Both conserved end residues are part of each CDR3. Each record gives: clone size, D gene, J gene, V gene, CDR3 DNA, CDR3 protein. D genes are given only for firm matches. The size of a clone is reported for some rows only, either as once, few or many, or as a class for expanded clones.

clone size: few; D gene: NA; J gene: TRBJ1-2; V gene: TRBV5-5; CDR3 DNA: TGTGCCAGCCTAGAGCCGGGGAAAGGCTACACCTTC; CDR3 protein: CASLEPGKGYTF
clone size: NA; D gene: NA; J gene: TRBJ1-1; V gene: TRBV20-1; CDR3 DNA: TGCAGTGCTCAGGGAGGGCACGACAGGAACACTGAAGCTTTCTTT; CDR3 protein: CSAQGGHDRNTEAFF
clone size: few; D gene: NA; J gene: TRBJ2-5; V gene: TRBV18; CDR3 DNA: TGTGCCAGCTCACCATGGGGACCAGGAAACGGGGAGACCCAGTACTTC; CDR3 protein: CASSPWGPGNGETQYF
clone size: NA; D gene: TRBD1; J gene: TRBJ1-4; V gene: TRBV10-3; CDR3 DNA: TGTGCCATCAGTACCTCGACAGGGCCTAATGAAAAACTGTTTTTT; CDR3 protein: CAISTSTGPNEKLFF
clone size: few; D gene: NA; J gene: TRBJ1-6; V gene: TRBV5-4; CDR3 DNA: TGTGCCAGCAGCTTAGACACCGGGGGCAATTCACCCCTCCACTTT; CDR3 protein: CASSLDTGGNSPLHF
clone size: few; D gene: NA; J gene: TRBJ1-3; V gene: TRBV4-1; CDR3 DNA: TGCGCCAGCAGCCAAGAACCTCCGTTTATGAGCTCTGGAAACACCATATATTTT; CDR3 protein: CASSQEPPFMSSGNTIYF
clone size: NA; D gene: NA; J gene: TRBJ2-7; V gene: TRBV4-2; CDR3 DNA: TGTGCCAGCAGCCAGCGGGGTCGAGGGGTGGACGACGAGCAGTACTTC; CDR3 protein: CASSQRGRGVDDEQYF
clone size: few; D gene: NA; J gene: TRBJ1-2; V gene: TRBV5-8; CDR3 DNA: TGTGCCAGCAGCTTGGCCCCGGGCTCTATCAGTGTCTACACCTTC; CDR3 protein: CASSLAPGSISVYTF
clone size: NA; D gene: NA; J gene: TRBJ2-7; V gene: TRBV12-3/TRBV12-4; CDR3 DNA: TGTGCCAGCAGTCCCTCCGGACGGCACTCCTACGAGCAGTACTTC; CDR3 protein: CASSPSGRHSYEQYF
clone size: many; D gene: NA; J gene: TRBJ2-7; V gene: TRBV10-3; CDR3 DNA: TGTGCCATCAGTGAGCTAGCGCGCGAGCAGTACTTC; CDR3 protein: CAISELAREQYF
clone size: few; D gene: TRBD1; J gene: TRBJ2-7; V gene: TRBV11-1; CDR3 DNA: TGTGCCAGCAGCCCCGACAGGGACCCCTACGAGCAGTACTTC; CDR3 protein: CASSPDRDPYEQYF
clone size: NA; D gene: TRBD2; J gene: TRBJ2-1; V gene: TRBV6-1; CDR3 DNA: TGTGCCAGCAGTGGCGAAGCGGGGGGGCAGCATGAGCAGTTCTTC; CDR3 protein: CASSGEAGGQHEQFF
clone size: NA; D gene: NA; J gene: TRBJ1-2; V gene: TRBV29-1; CDR3 DNA: TGCAGCGTTGTAAGAGGGGACTATGGCTACACCTTC; CDR3 protein: CSVVRGDYGYTF
clone size: NA; D gene: NA; J gene: TRBJ2-3; V gene: TRBV7-2; CDR3 DNA: TGTGCCAGCAGCTTTGACGGGGCGCCAGATACGCAGTATTTT; CDR3 protein: CASSFDGAPDTQYF
clone size: NA; D gene: NA; J gene: TRBJ2-4; V gene: TRBV10-3; CDR3 DNA: TGTGCCATCAGTGAGGACATGCAGATTCAGTACTTC; CDR3 protein: CAISEDMQIQYF
clone size: few; D gene: NA; J gene: TRBJ2-1; V gene: TRBV27; CDR3 DNA: TGTGCCAGCAGCCCCGGACATAACCTATTGGGTGAGCAGTTCTTC; CDR3 protein: CASSPGHNLLGEQFF
clone size: few; D gene: NA; J gene: TRBJ2-3; V gene: TRBV7-2; CDR3 DNA: TGTGCCAGCAGCTCGCCGGGCACAGATACGCAGTATTTT; CDR3 protein: CASSSPGTDTQYF
clone size: once; D gene: TRBD1; J gene: TRBJ2-5; V gene: TRBV5-6; CDR3 DNA: TGTGCCAGCAGCTTGGGACAGGGGGGGCGTCGTGGAGAGACCCAGTACTTC; CDR3 protein: CASSLGQGGRRGETQYF
clone size: NA; D gene: NA; J gene: TRBJ2-7; V gene: TRBV5-1; CDR3 DNA: TGCGCCAGCAGCTTGAAAAACCTGGGACATTCTGTACACGAGCAGTACTTC; CDR3 protein: CASSLKNLGHSVHEQYF
clone size: few; D gene: TRBD2; J gene: TRBJ2-1; V gene: TRBV5-6; CDR3 DNA: TGTGCCAGCGTTTCGCGGGGGACCCGATACAATGAGCAGTTCTTC; CDR3 protein: CASVSRGTRYNEQFF
clone size: many; D gene: NA; J gene: TRBJ2-6; V gene: TRBV7-2; CDR3 DNA: TGTGCCAGCAGCTTAGGCCCCCCCTCGGGGGCGGATGGGGCCAACGTCCTGACTTTC; CDR3 protein: CASSLGPPSGADGANVLTF
clone size: few; D gene: NA; J gene: TRBJ1-1; V gene: TRBV5-4; CDR3 DNA: TGTGCCAGCAGCTCTCGGCGGGCCAAAACCAGAGGAGATACTGAAGCTTTCTTT; CDR3 protein: CASSSRRAKTRGDTEAFF
clone size: NA; D gene: TRBD1; J gene: TRBJ1-2; V gene: TRBV11-2; CDR3 DNA: TGTGCCAGCAGCTTTAGAGGGGGACAGGGGGCGCGTGGCTACACCTTC; CDR3 protein: CASSFRGGQGARGYTF
clone size: NA; D gene: NA; J gene: TRBJ2-2; V gene: TRBV15; CDR3 DNA: TGTGCCACCAGCAGAGGGGGGTTCACCGGGGAGCTGTTTTTT; CDR3 protein: CATSRGGFTGELFF
clone size: many; D gene: NA; J gene: TRBJ2-3; V gene: TRBV11-2; CDR3 DNA: TGTGCCACCCGGTGGGGCACAGATACGCAGTATTTT; CDR3 protein: CATRWGTDTQYF
clone size: many; D gene: TRBD2; J gene: TRBJ2-5; V gene: TRBV7-2; CDR3 DNA: TGTGCCAGCAGTCCTCTGAGCGGGGGGTACCAAGAGACCCAGTACTTC; CDR3 protein: CASSPLSGGYQETQYF
clone size: few; D gene: TRBD1; J gene: TRBJ1-1; V gene: TRBV7-2; CDR3 DNA: TGTGCCAGCAGCTCCACTCCAGGGGGGGCTGAAGCTTTCTTT; CDR3 protein: CASSSTPGGAEAFF
clone size: NA; D gene: NA; J gene: TRBJ1-1; V gene: TRBV5-1; CDR3 DNA: TGCGCCAGCAGCTTGGCCGTGGGCAGGAGCACTGAAGCTTTCTTT; CDR3 protein: CASSLAVGRSTEAFF
clone size: few; D gene: NA; J gene: TRBJ2-1; V gene: TRBV12-3/TRBV12-4; CDR3 DNA: TGTGCCAGCAGTCCTGGACCGAACCCAGATAATGAGCAGTTCTTC; CDR3 protein: CASSPGPNPDNEQFF
clone size: NA; D gene: NA; J gene: TRBJ1-1; V gene: TRBV14; CDR3 DNA: TGTGCCAGCAGCCTCCGGACAGATACTGAAGCTTTCTTT; CDR3 protein: CASSLRTDTEAFF
clone size: many; D gene: TRBD2; J gene: TRBJ2-3; V gene: TRBV7-2; CDR3 DNA: TGTGCCAGCAGCTTAGCAGCGGGGAGCACAGATACGCAGTATTTT; CDR3 protein: CASSLAAGSTDTQYF
clone size: many; D gene: NA; J gene: TRBJ2-1; V gene: TRBV7-8; CDR3 DNA: TGTGCCAGCAGCTCACTCTCTGGGGGCAATGAGCAGTTCTTC; CDR3 protein: CASSSLSGGNEQFF
clone size: few; D gene: NA; J gene: TRBJ2-7; V gene: TRBV7-9; CDR3 DNA: TGTGCCAGCAGCTTTTCGGCCTACGAGCAGTACTTC; CDR3 protein: CASSFSAYEQYF
clone size: many; D gene: NA; J gene: TRBJ1-2; V gene: TRBV7-2; CDR3 DNA: TGTGCCAGCAGCTCAAGGCGGGGGGCTTATGGCTACACCTTC; CDR3 protein: CASSSRRGAYGYTF
clone size: NA; D gene: NA; J gene: TRBJ1-1; V gene: TRBV12-3/TRBV12-4; CDR3 DNA: TGTGCCAGCAACCAGGGAGAGAACACTGAAGCTTTCTTT; CDR3 protein: CASNQGENTEAFF
clone size: many; D gene: NA; J gene: TRBJ1-4; V gene: TRBV7-2; CDR3 DNA: TGTGCCAGCAGCCCCCAGGTCGGGGTGCGGGAAAAACTGTTTTTT; CDR3 protein: CASSPQVGVREKLFF
clone size: NA; D gene: NA; J gene: TRBJ1-3; V gene: TRBV12-3/TRBV12-4; CDR3 DNA: TGTGCCAGCTCCTCGACGGGGGAAGGAAACACCATATATTTT; CDR3 protein: CASSSTGEGNTIYF
clone size: NA; D gene: NA; J gene: TRBJ1-1; V gene: TRBV7-9; CDR3 DNA: TGTGCCGACCAGTCTGCTTTCTTT; CDR3 protein: CADQSAFF
clone size: many; D gene: TRBD1; J gene: TRBJ2-5; V gene: TRBV7-2; CDR3 DNA: TGTGCCAGCAGCCCCACACGGACAGGGCGGGAGACCCAGTACTTC; CDR3 protein: CASSPTRTGRETQYF
clone size: once; D gene: NA; J gene: TRBJ1-1; V gene: TRBV7-9; CDR3 DNA: TGTGCCAGCAGCCCCATAAGAGGCACTGAAGCTTTCTTT; CDR3 protein: CASSPIRGTEAFF
clone size: NA; D gene: NA; J gene: TRBJ2-4; V gene: TRBV6-2/TRBV6-3; CDR3 DNA: TGTGCCAGCAGTTACAGTTTAGCCAAAAACATTCAGTACTTC; CDR3 protein: CASSYSLAKNIQYF
clone size: NA; D gene: TRBD2; J gene: TRBJ2-5; V gene: TRBV7-2; CDR3 DNA: TGTGCCAGCAGCTTAGCGGGCGGGGGTGGCAAGACCCAGTACTTC; CDR3 protein: CASSLAGGGGKTQYF
clone size: NA; D gene: NA; J gene: TRBJ2-7; V gene: TRBV7-2; CDR3 DNA: TGTGCCAGCAGCGTAAAGACAGAGTCCTACGAGCAGTACTTC; CDR3 protein: CASSVKTESYEQYF
clone size: NA; D gene: TRBD1; J gene: TRBJ2-5; V gene: TRBV11-2; CDR3 DNA: TGTGCCAGCAGCCTCGGACAGGGGGCAGGAGAGACCCAGTACTTC; CDR3 protein: CASSLGQGAGETQYF
clone size: few; D gene: TRBD1; J gene: TRBJ1-2; V gene: TRBV12-3/TRBV12-4; CDR3 DNA: TGTGCCAGCATCGACAGGGGCAGGGACTATGGCTACACCTTC; CDR3 protein: CASIDRGRDYGYTF
clone size: NA; D gene: NA; J gene: TRBJ1-3; V gene: TRBV7-2; CDR3 DNA: TGTGCCAGCAGCTTAGCCCCGGGGGGAAACACCATATATTTT; CDR3 protein: CASSLAPGGNTIYF
clone size: NA; D gene: NA; J gene: TRBJ1-2; V gene: TRBV11-1; CDR3 DNA: TGTGCCAGCAGCTTAGGGACCACAGGGACTGGCTACACCTTC; CDR3 protein: CASSLGTTGTGYTF
clone size: few; D gene: TRBD2; J gene: TRBJ2-1; V gene: TRBV11-2; CDR3 DNA: TGTGCCAGCAGCTTAGGGGGTAGCGGGGCTGAGCAGTTCTTC; CDR3 protein: CASSLGGSGAEQFF
clone size: few; D gene: TRBD1; J gene: TRBJ1-6; V gene: TRBV7-2; CDR3 DNA: TGTGCCAGCAGCTTATCCGGGACAGTGGATGATTCACCCCTCCACTTT; CDR3 protein: CASSLSGTVDDSPLHF